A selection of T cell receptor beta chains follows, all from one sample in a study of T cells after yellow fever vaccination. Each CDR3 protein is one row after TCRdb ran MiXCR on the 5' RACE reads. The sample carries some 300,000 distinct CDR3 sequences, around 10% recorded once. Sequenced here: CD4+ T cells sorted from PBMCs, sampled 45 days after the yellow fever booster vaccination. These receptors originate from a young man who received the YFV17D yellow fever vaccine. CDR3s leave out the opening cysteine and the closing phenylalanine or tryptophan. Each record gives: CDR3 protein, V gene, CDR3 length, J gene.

CDR3aa: ASSEGRITEAF
v_gene: TRBV6-1
len: 11
j_gene: TRBJ1-1

CDR3aa: ASSLGAARANVLT
v_gene: TRBV7-2
len: 13
j_gene: TRBJ2-6

CDR3aa: ASSLATGVEQF
v_gene: TRBV5-1
len: 11
j_gene: TRBJ2-1

CDR3aa: SAPTGVTQETQY
v_gene: TRBV20-1
len: 12
j_gene: TRBJ2-5

CDR3aa: ASSRGSVQRETQY
v_gene: TRBV7-2
len: 13
j_gene: TRBJ2-5

CDR3aa: ASSNTSGGPPLG
v_gene: TRBV21-1
len: 12
j_gene: TRBJ2-5

CDR3aa: ASSYGPGGQPQH
v_gene: TRBV6-5
len: 12
j_gene: TRBJ1-5

CDR3aa: ASRIGTGDSPLH
v_gene: TRBV5-4
len: 12
j_gene: TRBJ1-6

CDR3aa: SAAEEGGGYGYT
v_gene: TRBV29-1
len: 12
j_gene: TRBJ1-2

CDR3aa: ASKAGVGSGANVLT
v_gene: TRBV6-1
len: 14
j_gene: TRBJ2-6

CDR3aa: ASRETGQVIRGENQPQH
v_gene: TRBV12-3/TRBV12-4
len: 17
j_gene: TRBJ1-5

CDR3aa: ASSQEPGPGGTQY
v_gene: TRBV4-3
len: 13
j_gene: TRBJ2-5

CDR3aa: ASSQDGDTEAF
v_gene: TRBV4-2
len: 11
j_gene: TRBJ1-1

CDR3aa: ASTLPLPDTIY
v_gene: TRBV12-3/TRBV12-4
len: 11
j_gene: TRBJ1-3